Listed here are 14 T cell receptor beta chains from one sample, sequenced in a study of patients and donors after allogeneic stem cell transplantation. TCRdb redid the calling of the RT-PCR reads with MiXCR, one entry per CDR3 protein. Of 800,000 to 1,000,000 distinct CDR3 sequences listed, about 20% are singletons. Sequencing was carried out using blood, either unsorted or a sorted T cell fraction (not recorded which). The receptors were sampled from a human donor who was either an allogeneic HSCT recipient or a stem cell or donor lymphocyte infusion donor (not recorded which). It is not recorded whose cells these are; they may come from a transplant donor.

This clonotype was seen just once. The chain has TRBV27 and TRBJ2-3; D assignment may be TRBD1 or TRBD2 (6 bases each). The CDR3 spans 16 residues. Trimming removed 1 base at V and 0 bases at J, with 11 bases between. Germline values: CDR1 MNHEY, CDR2 SMNVEV (reference sequence). DNA for the CDR3: TGTGCCAGCAGTTTATACCCGGGGGCTAGCACAGATACGCAGTATTTT. Translated, it gives CASSLYPGASTDTQYF.

This clonotype showed up just a few times. The chain joins TRBV7-9 to TRBJ2-4, with D maybe TRBD1 (6 bases). Per germline, CDR1 SEHNR and CDR2 FQNEAQ (reference sequence). The CDR3 consists of 14 residues. Trimming removed 4 bases from V and 1 base from J, with 8 bases in between. CDR3 region: CASSSQGAKNIQYF. Written as DNA, the CDR3 is TGTGCCAGCAGCTCCCAGGGGGCCAAAAACATTCAGTACTTC.

Only a few counts were recorded for this clonotype. The chain recombines TRBV12-3 or TRBV12-4 with TRBJ1-5; TRBD1 is a possible D gene (5 bases). This CDR3 region has 15 residues. Trimming cost V 1 base and J 6 bases, with 13 bases left between them. This CDR3 reads CASSLGGIGGQPQHF. The CDR3 nucleotides are TGTGCCAGCAGTTTAGGCGGGATTGGGGGTCAGCCCCAGCATTTT.

This clonotype was detected many times. The V and J genes are TRBV18 and TRBJ1-5; D may be TRBD1 (5 bases). The CDR3 sequence is 14 residues long. Trimming removed 3 bases from V and 2 bases from J, with 8 bases in between. Per the germline V gene, CDR1 is KGHSH and CDR2 is LQKENI. The CDR3 bases are TGTGCCAGCTCACCGGGACGGGGCAATCAGCCCCAGCATTTT. This codes for CASSPGRGNQPQHF.

This clonotype was observed many times. V usage is TRBV10-3 and J usage is TRBJ2-3, with TRBD2 matching over 7 bases. Looked up from germline, CDR1 is ENHRY and CDR2 is SYGVKD. This CDR3 spans 14 amino acids. Losses at the gene ends were 6 bases for V and 0 bases for J; bases not matched to a gene: 3. The CDR3 here is CAISYSGSTDTQYF. The CDR3, as DNA: TGTGCCATCAGCTATAGCGGGAGCACAGATACGCAGTATTTT.

Only a few counts were recorded for this clonotype. The gene calls are TRBV12-3 or TRBV12-4 and TRBJ2-3; TRBD2 matches 14 bases. Unmatched junction bases numbered 11, after V lost 6 bases and J lost 6 bases. The CDR3 spans 17 residues. The CDR3 region has the DNA TGTGCCAGCAGAGCCCGAGGGACTAGCGGGAGTTTGGATACGCAGTATTTT. It specifies CASRARGTSGSLDTQYF.

V is TRBV12-3 or TRBV12-4 and J is TRBJ2-1, with 11 bases that match TRBD2. CDR3 length: 15 amino acids. With V trimmed by 6 bases and J by 5 bases, 6 bases remained unmatched. CDR3 DNA sequence: TGTGCCAGCAGGCTACTAGCGGGAGCCCACAATGAGCAGTTCTTC. As protein: CASRLLAGAHNEQFF.

This clonotype was seen a handful of times. V is TRBV5-1 and J is TRBJ2-5, with TRBD2 identical over 9 bases. From germline, CDR1 is SGHRS and CDR2 YFSETQ. The V and J ends lost 5 bases and 4 bases, in that order; junction bases with no gene match: 9. The CDR3 covers 15 residues. In nucleotides, the CDR3 is TGCGCCAGCAGGCCAGCGGGAGGATACGGAGAGACCCAGTACTTC. Amino acids: CASRPAGGYGETQYF.

The V and J genes are TRBV6-2 or TRBV6-3 and TRBJ2-3; D remains ambiguous. Germline loops: CDR1 MNHEY, CDR2 SVGEGT. This CDR3 is 15 amino acids long. Trimming cost V 5 bases and J 5 bases, with 17 bases left between them. CDR3 amino acids: CASSDPRTALDTQYF. As DNA, the CDR3 is TGTGCCAGCAGTGACCCCCGGACCGCCCTAGATACGCAGTATTTT.

This clonotype was seen only a few times. This rearrangement joins TRBV5-6 to TRBJ1-1; D remains unclear. This CDR3 is 15 amino acids long. V was pared by 0 bases and J by 5 bases, with 14 bases between. The germline gives CDR1 SGHDT, CDR2 YYEEEE. The CDR3: CASSLVPTLATEAFF. The CDR3 nucleotides read TGTGCCAGCAGCTTGGTACCGACCCTAGCTACTGAAGCTTTCTTT.

This rearrangement joins TRBV18 to TRBJ1-6; D is undetermined. The CDR3 has 14 amino acids. Trimming stripped 3 bases from V and 7 bases from J, with 10 bases between. CDR1 and CDR2 (germline): KGHSH, LQKENI. CDR3: CASSPTSGNSPLHF. The CDR3 DNA follows: TGTGCCAGCTCACCGACATCCGGAAATTCACCCCTCCACTTT. The full variable domain, its missing parts supplied by reference TRBV18 and TRBJ1-6, is NAGVMQNPRHLVRRRGQEARLRCSPMKGHSHVYWYRQLPEEGLKFMVYLQKENIIDESGMPKERFSAEFPKEGPSILRIQQVVRGDSAAYFCASSPTSGNSPLHFGNGTRLTVT.

The chain links TRBV29-1 to TRBJ2-5; 7 bases match TRBD2. This CDR3 region has 13 residues. Germline-derived CDR1 and CDR2 are SQVTM and ANQGSEA. V lost 3 bases to trimming and J lost 2 bases; unmatched junction nucleotides: 3. The CDR3 loop reads CSVDTAGQETQYF. As DNA, the CDR3 is TGCAGCGTTGATACAGCGGGGCAAGAGACCCAGTACTTC.

The rearrangement joins TRBV10-3 to TRBJ2-1; D could derive from TRBD1 or TRBD2 (6 bases each). The germline gives CDR1 ENHRY, CDR2 SYGVKD. The CDR3 has 12 amino acids. Trimming removed 7 bases from V and 5 bases from J, with 9 bases in between. DNA of the CDR3: TGTGCCATCAAGAGGGGGGACAATGAGCAGTTCTTC. Translating it yields CAIKRGDNEQFF.

As concerns this clonotype: The junction differs from germline at one of its ends, possibly a read error. This chain links TRBV20-1 with TRBJ2-1, with 13 nucleotides matching TRBD2. Germline-derived CDR1 and CDR2 are DFQATT and SNEGSKA (reference sequence). The CDR3 covers 20 residues. CDR3 coding DNA: TGCAGTGCTAGAGAAGAGTGGACTAGCGGGAGAAATACTTTCTACAATGAGCAGTCCTTC. It translates to CSAREEWTSGRNTFYNEQSF.